The 23 T cell receptor beta chains reported below all come from one sample, sequenced in a study of CD8+ T cells in alopecia areata. Following extraction, RNA underwent reverse transcription to cDNA, which served as the sequencing template. Only in-frame clones appear in the TCRdb table, and some are missing; sequencing was by immunoSEQ multiplex PCR. Altogether about 110,000 clones were found in the sample, and no singletons occur. Sequenced material: lesional skin. These receptors all come from a C3H/HeJ mouse with alopecia areata. Mouse strain MHC haplotype: H2-k.

This clone was seen at least ten times. Gene names are the mouse ones. The read is 4 residues too short to cover the CDR3 end, so that end is filled in from the germline J gene. V and J are TRBV1 and TRBJ1-1, with TRBD1 matching over 8 bases. J was trimmed by 1 base and V by 2 bases; bases with no gene match: 6. CDR1 and CDR2 (germline): NSQYPW, LRSPGD (reference sequence). This CDR3 has 16 residues. The CDR3 DNA, read in part, is TGCACCTGCAGTGCATTGGACAGGGAGAGAAACACA. Amino acid sequence: CTCSALDRERNT. In full, the CDR3 is CTCSALDRERNTEVFF.

This clone was counted a few times. Any gene name here is a mouse gene name. From the germline J gene comes the end of the CDR3, since the read stops 4 residues before it. The gene calls are TRBV1 and TRBJ2-4; D gene unclear. CDR1 is NSQYPW, CDR2 LRSPGD, per germline (reference sequence). This CDR3 region has 13 residues. CDR3 sequence: CTCSAVPENTLYF. The sequenced CDR3 bases are TGCACCTGCAGTGCAGTCCCCGAAAAC.

In its sample, this clone was seen a few times. Gene names and germline refer to mouse. CDR3 DNA (partial): TGTGCCAGCAGTCCGGACATCTTTAGTGCAGAA. This translates into CASSPDIFSAE. The complete CDR3 reads CASSPDIFSAETLYF. The J gene is TRBJ2-3, the V gene TRBV19, with D possibly TRBD1 on 5 matching bases. The read ends 4 residues early relative to the CDR3; the germline J gene fills the gap. Trimming removed 4 bases from V and 0 bases from J, with 12 bases in between. The germline V gene has CDR1 FNHDT and CDR2 SITEND (reference sequence). This CDR3 has 15 residues.

Only a few counts were recorded for this clone. All gene names here are mouse names. CDR3 amino acids: CTCSAGGGRNYAEQFF. The CDR3 bases that were read are TGCACCTGCAGTGCTGGGGGGGGCCGTAACTATGCT. The chain couples TRBV1 to TRBJ2-1; 8 positions agree with TRBD2. The read terminates 4 residues before the CDR3 end, so the remaining end is supplied by the germline J gene. The germline V gene encodes CDR1 NSQYPW and CDR2 LRSPGD (reference sequence). The J segment lost 0 bases and the V segment lost 3 bases, leaving 4 bases of the junction unmatched. The CDR3 runs 16 residues.

This clone was detected a few times. Each gene name is a mouse one. The read gets to within 4 residues of the CDR3 end, and the germline J gene fills in the rest. The rearrangement joins TRBV13-3 to TRBJ2-7; the match to TRBD1 covers 7 bases. The trim removed 7 bases at V and 3 bases at J, leaving 7 bases unmatched. Germline V lookup: CDR1 NNHDY, CDR2 SYVADS. There are 13 residues in the CDR3. The DNA read from the CDR3 is TGTGCCAGCGGACTCACAGGGGACTAT. It encodes CASGLTGDY. The CDR3 in full is CASGLTGDYEQYF.

This clone showed up many times. Any gene name here is a mouse gene name. The CDR3 end is not reached by the read, which stops 4 residues before it; the germline J gene fills it in. This rearrangement joins TRBV13-3 to TRBJ2-1; tentative D call: TRBD1 (5 bases). CDR1 is NNHDY and CDR2 is SYVADS in the germline V gene. This CDR3 is 13 amino acids long. Trimming took off 3 bases at V and 5 bases at J, with 9 bases between the two ends. The part of the CDR3 DNA that was read is TGTGCCAGCAGTGCCCGACAGAATGCT. This gives the protein CASSARQNA. The CDR3 reads in full as CASSARQNAEQFF.

Regarding this clone: Genes here carry mouse names. The CDR3 goes on 4 residues after the read ends, and that part is filled in from the germline J gene. This chain links TRBV16 with TRBJ2-4, with 11 nucleotides matching TRBD2. Germline values: CDR1 SGHSA, CDR2 FRNQAP. The CDR3 covers 14 residues. This CDR3 reads CASSSTGGENTLYF. The sequenced CDR3 bases are TGTGCAAGCAGTTCGACTGGGGGGGAAAAC.

In the case of this clone: Germline and genes: mouse. The read comes to an end 4 residues before the CDR3 does, leaving the germline J gene to fill in the end. The chain has TRBV19 and TRBJ2-7; tentatively, D is TRBD1 (6 bases). The germline V gene has CDR1 FNHDT and CDR2 SITEND (reference sequence). V was clipped by 0 bases and J by 1 base, with 11 bases between them. This CDR3 is 15 amino acids long. The CDR3 region is CASSIEGTPSYEQYF. CDR3 DNA, as far as it was read: TGTGCCAGCAGTATAGAGGGGACACCTTCCTAT. Combining the CDR3 with reference TRBV19 and TRBJ2-7 gives the whole variable domain GGIITQTPKFLIGQEGQKLTLKCQQNFNHDTMYWYRQDSGKGLRLIYYSITENDLQKGDLSEGYDASREKKSSFSLTVTSAQKNEMAVFLCASSIEGTPSYEQYFGPGTRLTVL.

This clone was observed a handful of times. The genes and germline here are from mouse. The read gets to within 4 residues of the CDR3 end, and the germline J gene fills in the rest. The chain links TRBV13-1 to TRBJ2-1; D is uncertain. V gave up 5 bases and J gave up 3 bases, with 9 bases separating them. CDR1 is NSHNY, CDR2 SYGAGN, per germline. The CDR3 runs to 13 residues. The CDR3 loop reads CASRMTIYAEQFF. The sequenced part of the CDR3 DNA is TGTGCCAGCAGAATGACAATCTATGCT.

As for this clone: Gene and germline names: mouse. From the germline J gene comes the end of the CDR3, since the read stops 4 residues before it. This chain joins TRBV19 and TRBJ2-2; no clear D. Germline V gene lookup returns CDR1 FNHDT and CDR2 SITEND (reference sequence). This CDR3 spans 11 amino acids. The CDR3 loop reads CASSIRGQLYF. The part of the CDR3 DNA that was read is TGTGCCAGCAGTATAAGGGGG.

This clone was picked up a small number of times. Gene names are the mouse ones. The read ends 4 residues before the CDR3 terminus; that terminus is restored from the germline J gene. The chain combines TRBV13-3 with TRBJ2-3; perhaps TRBD1 as D (6 bases). The ends were cut back, 4 bases at V and 0 bases at J, with 12 bases in the middle. The CDR3 consists of 15 residues. CDR1 and CDR2 from the germline V gene are NNHDY and SYVADS. The CDR3: CASSFSQGSAETLYF. The CDR3 DNA, read in part, is TGTGCCAGCAGTTTTTCACAGGGCAGTGCAGAA.

A remark on this clone: The protein here is the DNA translation, as the TCRdb protein differs from it at residue 13. The gene symbols are mouse symbols. The read ends 3 residues early relative to the CDR3; the germline J gene fills the gap. The chain combines TRBV13-3 with TRBJ1-3; 11 bases line up with TRBD1. J gave up 4 bases and V 4 bases, and 7 bases lay outside the gene matches. CDR3 length: 16 amino acids. Per the germline V gene, CDR1 is NNHDY and CDR2 is SYVADS. The covered CDR3 bases are TGTGCCAGCAGTCCCGGGACAGGGGGATTCGGAAATACG. Translated: CASSPGTGGFGNT. The complete CDR3 sequence is CASSPGTGGFGNTLYF.

With respect to this clone: Gene and germline names: mouse. The DNA ends 4 residues before the CDR3 does, and the rest of the CDR3 is filled in from the germline J gene. The chain is built from TRBV1 and TRBJ1-4, with D perhaps TRBD1 (5 bases). Germline V CDR1 and CDR2: NSQYPW, LRSPGD (reference sequence). V dropped 0 bases and J dropped 3 bases, with 11 bases sitting between them. CDR3 length: 16 residues. The CDR3 DNA, read in part, is TGCACCTGCAGTGCAGATCAGGGAGGGGCCAACGAA. It yields the protein CTCSADQGGANE. The entire CDR3 sequence reads CTCSADQGGANERLFF.

This clone was seen more than once but under ten times. Gene names are mouse gene names. The sequenced fragment ends 4 residues before the CDR3 boundary, so the rest is inferred from the germline J gene. V usage is TRBV13-3 and J usage is TRBJ2-3, with 7 bases aligning to TRBD1. The CDR3 runs 15 residues. V was clipped by 3 bases and J by 0 bases; unmatched bases: 4. Looked up from germline, CDR1 is NNHDY and CDR2 is SYVADS. CDR3 sequence reads: CASSGSRGSAETLYF. CDR3 DNA (partial): TGTGCCAGCAGTGGATCCAGGGGGAGTGCAGAA.

In its sample, this clone was seen a few times. Gene names and germline match the mouse. The CDR3 end falls 4 residues outside the read, so it is completed with the germline J gene. The chain joins TRBV19 to TRBJ1-1, with a weak D call TRBD1 (6 bases). CDR3 length: 14 residues. V was pared by 3 bases and J by 1 base, with 10 bases between. The germline V gene has CDR1 FNHDT and CDR2 SITEND (reference sequence). CDR3 loop: CASSTPTGNTEVFF. Incomplete CDR3 DNA: TGTGCCAGCAGTACACCGACAGGAAACACA.

As to this clone: Mouse names are used for the genes. Read data end 4 residues before the CDR3 end; the end is taken from the germline J gene. The V and J genes are TRBV13-1 and TRBJ2-5; D unclear. This CDR3 spans 15 amino acids. The V end was cut by 0 bases, the J end by 1 base, with 9 bases between. Germline CDR1 is NSHNY and CDR2 is SYGAGN. The sequenced part of the CDR3 DNA is TGTGCCAGCAGTGATGCATCAGGAGACCAAGAC. Translating gives CASSDASGDQD. The full CDR3 is CASSDASGDQDTQYF.

Turning to this clone: Gene names and germline match the mouse. The read comes to an end 4 residues before the CDR3 does, leaving the germline J gene to fill in the end. The chain carries TRBV13-3 and TRBJ1-4, with 9 bases lining up with TRBD1. CDR3 length: 15 amino acids. Trimming took 5 bases from V and 3 from J; bases not matched to a gene: 5. CDR1 is NNHDY and CDR2 is SYVADS in the germline V gene. The covered CDR3 bases are TGTGCCAGCAGCTCGGGACAGGGACCCAACGAA. This encodes CASSSGQGPNE. The CDR3 in full is CASSSGQGPNERLFF.

The table lists this clone with a few counts. Here the gene names and germline are mouse. The read is 4 residues too short to cover the CDR3 end, so that end is filled in from the germline J gene. The chain recombines TRBV13-3 with TRBJ2-3, with D uncertain. The germline CDR1 and CDR2 sequences are NNHDY and SYVADS. The CDR3 contains 14 residues. Trimming removed 2 bases from V and 1 base from J, with 8 bases in between. Incomplete CDR3 DNA: TGTGCCAGCAGTGAAGCAGCGGGTGCAGAA. Protein sequence: CASSEAAGAE. The CDR3 reads in full as CASSEAAGAETLYF.

A few counts support this clone. Mouse names are used for the genes. The read finishes 4 residues shy of the CDR3 end, and the germline J gene is used to complete it. The chain combines TRBV13-3 with TRBJ2-7; 7 positions match TRBD2. This CDR3 has 16 residues. J gave up 2 bases and V 0 bases, and 8 bases lay outside the gene matches. Germline-derived CDR1 and CDR2 are NNHDY and SYVADS. The CDR3 is CASSDAAGWGTYEQYF. Incomplete CDR3 DNA: TGTGCCAGCAGTGATGCGGCGGGCTGGGGGACCTAT.

This clone was counted many times. The gene names given are mouse names. Coverage ceases 4 residues before the CDR3 finishes, and the germline J gene fills in the end. The chain has TRBV13-3 and TRBJ2-4; 10 bases fit TRBD2. V lost 7 bases to trimming and J lost 1 base; unmatched junction nucleotides: 3. The germline V gene encodes CDR1 NNHDY and CDR2 SYVADS. This CDR3 contains 14 residues. The CDR3 bases that were read are TGTGCCAGCTCGACTGGGGGGCGTCAAAAC. Residues: CASSTGGRQN. The complete CDR3 reads CASSTGGRQNTLYF.

Points on this clone: Each gene name is a mouse one. The observed sequence ends 4 residues before the CDR3 terminus, with the missing tail filled in from the germline J gene. The gene calls are TRBV13-3 and TRBJ1-1, with D possibly TRBD1 on 6 matching bases. CDR1 NNHDY and CDR2 SYVADS come from the germline V gene. Trimming removed 2 bases at V and 4 bases at J, with 18 bases between. This CDR3 region has 16 residues. The sequenced part of the CDR3 DNA is TGTGCCAGCAGTGAGGAACAGGGAGGACTTGGCACA. It specifies CASSEEQGGLGT. The whole CDR3 sequence reads CASSEEQGGLGTEVFF.

This clone was seen a handful of times. Genes and germline come from the mouse. The observed sequence ends 4 residues before the CDR3 terminus, with the missing tail filled in from the germline J gene. This rearrangement joins TRBV13-3 to TRBJ2-1; D call uncertain. The V end was cut by 0 bases, the J end by 6 bases, with 7 bases between. The CDR3 sequence is 13 residues long. Looked up from germline, CDR1 is NNHDY and CDR2 is SYVADS. This CDR3 reads CASSDGMGAEQFF. CDR3 DNA, as far as it was read: TGTGCCAGCAGTGATGGGATGGGTGCT.

About this clone itself: Gene and germline names: mouse. The read stops 4 residues short of the end of the CDR3; the missing end is completed from the germline J gene. V is TRBV1 and J is TRBJ2-4; 9 bases line up with TRBD2. The CDR3 covers 12 residues. CDR1 and CDR2 (germline): NSQYPW, LRSPGD (reference sequence). The CDR3 sequence is CTCRGLGNTLYF. CDR3 DNA, as far as it was read: TGCACCTGCAGAGGACTGGGGAAC.